The present TCR beta chain was sequenced within a study of cytomegalovirus exposure and HLA in healthy donors. General observations from the study: In a later analysis, an Asian-associated ancestry cluster reportedly showed fewer N-insertions than the approximately 660-donor mean.

About this clone itself: Its antigen is currently unknown.

CDR3 length: 14 amino acids. CDR1 and CDR2 from the germline V gene are SGHDT and YYEEEE. V lost 0 bases and J lost 7; bases outside the gene matches: 5. PCR was performed using 60 Vbeta and 13 Jbeta primers. Profiled with immunoSEQ multiplex PCR; TCRdb holds only in-frame clones, not every one. The sample holds about 130,000 clones; more than 65% are singletons and the top ten take roughly 4%. The sequence came from a young man in good health and CMV-seropositive. V is TRBV5-6 and J is TRBJ1-2, with 8 bases that match TRBD1. Sequenced sample: PBMCs. The CDR3 DNA is TGTGCCAGCAGCTTGGATCAGGGGGCGGGTGGCTACACCTTC. Its translation is CASSLDQGAGGYTF.